The table lists the clone carrying this T cell receptor beta chain with a few counts. Its antigen is unidentified. This sample was included in a study of human T cells and chemical hapten exposure. Study-level background: Minor pooled library volume differences mainly drove per-sample TCR yield variation.

Overall study results and limits: The number of TCRs above 1 in 1000 frequency did not change after DPC sensitization.

The study's library attached unique molecular identifiers to single cDNA molecules. Original processing notes: Samples held a median of 95,638 TCRs, range roughly 20,000–750,000. MiXCR, run by TCRdb on the RACE reads, gives a single entry per CDR3 protein. TCRdb's processing, not the authors' own work, is the source of the V and J calls. Among more than 75,000 distinct CDR3 sequences listed, under 10% were seen once. Time point described: healthy volunteer bleed at 6 weeks. Someone pulled total RNA out of unfractionated whole blood. CDR3 length: 15 residues. The germline V and J ends were trimmed by 3 bases and 1 base, with 11 bases remaining between them. Germline V gene data show CDR1 as SNHLY and CDR2 as FYNNEI.

The rearrangement links TRBV2 to TRBJ2-3; maybe TRBD2 (5 bases). What was sequenced was whole blood. The clonotype originates from a male donor in good health. Some clones in this sample may be carry-over from other donors' samples. Here the CDR3 reads CASSELGRGTDTQYF. DNA for the CDR3: TGTGCCAGCAGTGAGTTGGGGAGAGGCACAGATACGCAGTATTTT.